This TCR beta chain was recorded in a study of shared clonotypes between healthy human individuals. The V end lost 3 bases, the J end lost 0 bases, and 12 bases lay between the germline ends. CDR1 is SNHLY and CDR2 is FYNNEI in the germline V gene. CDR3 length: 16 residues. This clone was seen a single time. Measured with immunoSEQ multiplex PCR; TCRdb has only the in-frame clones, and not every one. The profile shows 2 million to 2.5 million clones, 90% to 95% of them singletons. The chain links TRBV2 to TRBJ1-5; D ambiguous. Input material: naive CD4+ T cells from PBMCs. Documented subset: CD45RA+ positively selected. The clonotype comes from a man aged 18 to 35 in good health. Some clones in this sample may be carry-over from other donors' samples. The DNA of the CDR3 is TGTGCCAGCAGTGAGGGTGGAGGGTTTAGCAATCAGCCCCAGCATTTT. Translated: CASSEGGGFSNQPQHF.